This TCR beta chain was identified in a study of radiation and T cells in renal cell carcinoma. Study-wide results and limits: Sampling covered only about 0.97 g of each tumor.

The protocol was immunoSEQ multiplex PCR, while the TCRdb copy is restricted to in-frame clones and leaves out a portion. The sample carries 14,000 to 15,000 clones, 62% recorded once. Sample treatment: treatment-naive control, cytoreductive nephrectomy. A word on this clone: Its antigen is not identified.

The receptor's source is a man in his fifties or sixties with renal cell carcinoma. The specimen was tumor tissue, collected from a patient whose treatment was nephrectomy without radiotherapy.

The chain's CDR3 is CASSFTYLNTEAFF. In DNA, the CDR3 is TGTGCCAGCAGCTTTACTTACTTGAACACTGAAGCTTTCTTT. The chain links TRBV7-2 to TRBJ1-1; D remains ambiguous. CDR3 size: 14 residues. Germline V gives CDR1 SGHTA, CDR2 FQGNSA. V was cut by 3 bases and J by 0 bases, with 8 bases left in between.